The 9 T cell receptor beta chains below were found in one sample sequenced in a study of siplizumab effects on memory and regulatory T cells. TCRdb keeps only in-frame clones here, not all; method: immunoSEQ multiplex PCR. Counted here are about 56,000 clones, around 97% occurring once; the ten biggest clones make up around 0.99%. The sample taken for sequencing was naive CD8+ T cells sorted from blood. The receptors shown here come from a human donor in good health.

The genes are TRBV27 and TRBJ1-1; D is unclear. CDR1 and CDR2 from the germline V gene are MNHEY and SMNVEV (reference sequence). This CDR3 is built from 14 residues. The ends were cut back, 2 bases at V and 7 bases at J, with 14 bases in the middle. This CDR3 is CASSLNPGPSEAFF. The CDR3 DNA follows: TGTGCCAGCAGTTTAAATCCTGGACCGAGTGAAGCTTTCTTT.

The CDR3 sequence is CASSQERTGELFF. The CDR3 coding sequence is TGCGCCAGCAGCCAAGAACGCACCGGGGAGCTGTTTTTT. The chain couples TRBV4-1 to TRBJ2-2, with D unclear. Per the germline V gene, CDR1 is MGHRA and CDR2 is YSYEKL. With 0 bases removed from V and 4 bases from J, the gap between germline ends came to 3 bases. The CDR3 loop spans 13 amino acids.

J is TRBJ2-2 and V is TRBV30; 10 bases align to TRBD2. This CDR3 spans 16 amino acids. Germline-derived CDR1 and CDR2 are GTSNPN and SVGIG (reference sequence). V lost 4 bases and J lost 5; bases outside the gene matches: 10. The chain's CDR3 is CAWKGEETSGTGELFF. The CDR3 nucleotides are TGTGCCTGGAAGGGTGAAGAGACTAGCGGGACCGGGGAGCTGTTTTTT.

CDR3 DNA: TGTGCCAGCAGTGCTGCGGGGTACAGCGGGTACGAGCAGTACTTC. Its translation is CASSAAGYSGYEQYF. This chain uses TRBV6-1 with TRBJ2-7; D may be TRBD2 (6 bases). CDR3 length: 15 residues. CDR1 and CDR2 (germline): MNHNS, SASEGT. V lost 4 bases, J lost 4 bases, and 17 bases lay in between.

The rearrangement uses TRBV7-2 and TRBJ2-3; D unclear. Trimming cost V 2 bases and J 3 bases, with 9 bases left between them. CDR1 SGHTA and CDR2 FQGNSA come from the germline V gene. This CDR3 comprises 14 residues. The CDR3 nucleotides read TGTGCCAGCAGCTTAACAGTTGGTACAGATACGCAGTATTTT. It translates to CASSLTVGTDTQYF.

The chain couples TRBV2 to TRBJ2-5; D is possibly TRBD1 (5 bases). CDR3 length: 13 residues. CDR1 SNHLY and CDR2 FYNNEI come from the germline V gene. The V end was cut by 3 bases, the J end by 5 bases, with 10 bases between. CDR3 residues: CASSEQGQETQYF. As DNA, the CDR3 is TGTGCCAGCAGTGAGCAGGGTCAGGAGACCCAGTACTTC.

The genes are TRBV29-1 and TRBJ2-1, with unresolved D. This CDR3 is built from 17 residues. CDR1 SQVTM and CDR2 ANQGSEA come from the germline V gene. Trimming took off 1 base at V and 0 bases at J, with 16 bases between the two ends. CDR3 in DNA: TGCAGCGTTGAAGGAATCCAGCGCCTTTCCTCCTACAATGAGCAGTTCTTC. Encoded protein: CSVEGIQRLSSYNEQFF.

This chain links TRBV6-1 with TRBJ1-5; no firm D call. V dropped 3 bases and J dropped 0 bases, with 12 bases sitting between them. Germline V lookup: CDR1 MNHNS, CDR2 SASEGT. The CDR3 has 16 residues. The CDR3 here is CASSDWAAYSNQPQHF. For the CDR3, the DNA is TGTGCCAGCAGTGATTGGGCAGCATATAGCAATCAGCCCCAGCATTTT.

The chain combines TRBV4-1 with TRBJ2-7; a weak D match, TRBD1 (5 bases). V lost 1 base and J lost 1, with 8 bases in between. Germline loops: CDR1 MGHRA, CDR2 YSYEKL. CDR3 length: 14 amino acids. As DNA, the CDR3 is TGCGCCAGCAGCCAAGGGGGCAGGTCCTACGAGCAGTACTTC. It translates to CASSQGGRSYEQYF.